This entry lists 7 T cell receptor beta chains sequenced from one sample in a study of regulatory T cells in long-lasting Graves disease. The authors built TCR beta libraries using iRepertoire HTBI primers and Arm-PCR of CDR3 regions. TCRdb reanalysed the multiplex PCR reads using MiXCR and keeps one entry per CDR3 protein. This sample has about 470,000 distinct CDR3 sequences, with about 20% found just once. The time point here: persistent/refractory GD, antithyroid drugs over 5 years with positive TRAb. Scientists built the TCR library using RNA that was extracted from PBMCs. The specimen was peripheral blood mononuclear cells (PBMCs), collected when the disease was refractory, from a patient treated with antithyroid drugs. The receptors here all came from a female donor with Graves disease.

The table lists this clonotype with a few counts. The chain's CDR3 is CATGRQGALEKLFF. CDR3 nucleotide sequence: TGTGCGACCGGGCGACAGGGGGCCTTAGAAAAACTGTTTTTT. J is TRBJ1-4 and V is TRBV6-1; the match to TRBD1 covers 10 bases. CDR1 MNHNS and CDR2 SASEGT come from the germline V gene. The CDR3 consists of 14 residues.

This sequence joins TRBV7-2 and TRBJ2-7; 9 nucleotides agree with TRBD2. The CDR3 length is 15 residues. The germline V gene has CDR1 SGHTA and CDR2 FQGNSA. The ends lost 6 bases at V and 2 bases at J; junction bases unmatched: 8. The CDR3 loop reads CASRSGAGGAYEQYF. As DNA, the CDR3 is TGTGCCAGCAGATCGGGAGCGGGAGGTGCCTACGAGCAGTACTTC.

Note on this clonotype: Just one base apart from a much larger clone, this may be a read error. The final CDR3 position lacks the conserved phenylalanine or tryptophan, pointing to a likely read error. The rearrangement uses TRBV11-2 and TRBJ2-5; possible D gene TRBD2, 5 bases. Trimming left V 2 bases short and J 6 bases short, with 16 bases between. This CDR3 has 15 residues. Germline V gene lookup returns CDR1 SGHAT and CDR2 FQNNGV. The DNA for the CDR3 is TGTGCCAGCAGCTTATCCGGAGGTTCGTTACAGACCCAGTACTCC. This sequence encodes CASSLSGGSLQTQYS.

Ten or more counts support this clonotype. As DNA, the CDR3 is TGTGCCAGTAGTATAAGACAGCAGCCCCAGCATTTT. Translated, it gives CASSIRQQPQHF. J is TRBJ1-5 and V is TRBV19, with D perhaps TRBD1 (5 bases). CDR1 is LNHDA, CDR2 SQIVND, per germline (reference sequence). This CDR3 is 12 amino acids long. V lost 2 bases, J lost 7 bases, and 6 bases lay in between.

The chain recombines TRBV20-1 with TRBJ1-4; 7 bases line up with TRBD1. The CDR3 has 13 amino acids. Germline V gives CDR1 DFQATT, CDR2 SNEGSKA (reference sequence). CDR3 region: CTASGTAGEKLFF. CDR3 DNA: TGCACCGCCTCCGGGACAGCCGGTGAAAAACTGTTTTTT.

As concerns this clonotype: A read error is possible here, since a much larger clone lies one base away. The chain recombines TRBV6-2 or TRBV6-3 with TRBJ2-2; 7 bases agree with TRBD1. Germline V gene sequence: CDR1 MNHEY, CDR2 SVGEGT. The CDR3 loop spans 14 amino acids. After removal of 6 bases from V and 6 bases from J, the junction contained 7 bases not matched to a gene. The CDR3 protein is CASSPGGNAGELFF. In DNA form, the CDR3 reads TGTGCCAGCAGCCCAGGGGGTAACGCCGGGGAGCTGTTTTTT.

This clonotype was counted at least ten times. This chain uses TRBV11-2 with TRBJ2-7; the match to TRBD2 covers 7 bases. Germline values: CDR1 SGHAT, CDR2 FQNNGV. With 5 bases clipped from V and 2 bases from J, the junction kept 9 bases outside the gene matches. The CDR3 is 15 amino acids. The CDR3 here is CASSHTWAGAYEQYF. CDR3 in DNA: TGTGCCAGCAGCCACACCTGGGCGGGGGCCTACGAGCAGTACTTC.